Listed below are T cell receptor beta chains from one sample, sequenced in a study of vaccination and CD4 T cells after COVID-19. In TCRdb, the PCR reads were re-called with MiXCR into one record per CDR3 protein. Here the sample spans around 8,600 distinct CDR3 sequences, about 46% being singletons. Their antigens remain unidentified. Sequenced: CD4+ T cells from blood, cultured in vitro. All receptors come from a human donor who had recovered from COVID-19. Each CDR3 is given with its conserved first and last residue.

TRBJ1-5 TRBV7-3 CASSLGIEGNQPQHF
TRBJ2-5 TRBV7-8 CASSFLNGRAGQTQYF
TRBJ2-3 TRBV20-1 CSARGPDTQYF
TRBJ2-4 TRBV7-9 CASSSGSPRAKNIQYF
TRBJ2-3 TRBV7-3 CASSLSSGSTDTQYF
TRBJ1-2 TRBV7-8 CASSLARTDFYGYTF
TRBJ1-2 TRBV9 CASSPFPGIGGYTF
TRBJ2-2 TRBV19 CASSTVYTGELFF
TRBJ1-3 TRBV7-2 CASSLVSGYSGNTIYF
TRBJ1-1 TRBV7-3 CASSFTPAKDTEAFF
TRBJ1-2 TRBV20-1 CSASGSAIGGYTF
TRBJ2-5 TRBV6-5 CASSYSYWTQYF
TRBJ1-3 TRBV27 CASSSSGSRRDTIYF
TRBJ2-3 TRBV20-1 CSAKPLDGADTQYF
TRBJ2-2 TRBV6-2/TRBV6-3 CASSYPGGRGAGELFF
TRBJ1-2 TRBV4-1 CASSQEGHTNYGYTF
TRBJ1-4 TRBV12-3/TRBV12-4 CASSFTRWDEKLFF
TRBJ2-7 TRBV28 CATLAGEPYEQYF